Given below is one TCR beta chain in context. The antigen is unknown. The entry originates in a study of siplizumab effects on memory and regulatory T cells. Study-level results: Of the proliferating CD4+ or CD8+ clones, roughly 75-97% lacked a naive or memory phenotype that could be assigned. Alloreactive CD4+ clones that could be mapped were on average approximately 69% Treg-derived with siplizumab, against around 27% in controls. Under siplizumab, alloreactive sequences traced to unstimulated CD4+ memory cells were significantly reduced. Naive T cells looked more diverse than memory cells and looked like major alloresponse contributors.

This CDR3 is built from 15 residues. V gave up 0 bases and J gave up 0 bases, with 7 bases separating them. Germline assignment: CDR1 SGHRS and CDR2 YFSETQ. Clones were read by immunoSEQ multiplex PCR, and TCRdb kept only the in-frame ones, dropping some. This sample yields some 99,000 clones, of which approximately 90% are seen a single time; 0.75% belongs to the top ten. The V gene is TRBV5-1, the J gene TRBJ2-4; D not certain. Sequencing used Tregs sorted from blood. The sequence derives from a human donor in good health. In DNA, the CDR3 is TGCGCCAGCAGCTTGGAATCGGGAGCCAAAAACATTCAGTACTTC. This gives the protein CASSLESGAKNIQYF. The whole variable domain, remainder taken from reference TRBV5-1 and TRBJ2-4, is KAGVTQTPRYLIKTRGQQVTLSCSPISGHRSVSWYQQTPGQGLQFLFEYFSETQRNKGNFPGRFSGRQFSNSRSEMNVSTLELGDSALYLCASSLESGAKNIQYFGAGTRLSVL.